One sample yielded the 14 T cell receptor beta chains listed below, sequenced in a study of T cells in localized non-small cell lung cancer. The assay was immunoSEQ multiplex PCR, and TCRdb's table has in-frame clones only and misses some. The table records around 15,000 clones, 75% to 90% of them present only once. The source material was peripheral blood, sampled before any cancer treatment. The receptors were sampled from a woman aged 40 to 75 with stage I lung adenocarcinoma.

V and J are TRBV2 and TRBJ1-5, with TRBD1 as a possible D gene (5 bases). Trimming removed 5 bases at V and 7 bases at J, with 18 bases between. The CDR3 is 15 amino acids. The germline CDR1 and CDR2 sequences are SNHLY and FYNNEI. In DNA form, the CDR3 reads TGTGCCAGCAGTACGGGACCTAAGGGGTCGCAGCCCCAGCATTTT. Protein product: CASSTGPKGSQPQHF. The full variable domain, rest sourced from reference TRBV2 and TRBJ1-5, is EPEVTQTPSHQVTQMGQEVILRCVPISNHLYFYWYRQILGQKVEFLVSFYNNEISEKSEIFDDQFSVERPDGSNFTLKIRSTKLEDSAMYFCASSTGPKGSQPQHFGDGTRLSIL.

The J gene is TRBJ2-3, the V gene TRBV2; a possible D gene is TRBD2 (6 bases). The CDR3 consists of 15 residues. Trimming left V 4 bases short and J 6 bases short, with 17 bases between. Germline V lookup: CDR1 SNHLY, CDR2 FYNNEI. The CDR3 protein is CASSVSPYLADTQYF. DNA for the CDR3: TGTGCCAGCAGTGTGAGCCCCTACCTAGCGGATACGCAGTATTTT.

The rearrangement joins TRBV19 to TRBJ1-2, with 8 positions matching TRBD1. The CDR3 runs 13 residues. Germline CDR1 reads LNHDA; CDR2 reads SQIVND (reference sequence). The V and J ends lost 8 bases and 2 bases, in that order; junction bases with no gene match: 4. The CDR3 here is CASRTGFNYGYTF. CDR3 nucleotides: TGTGCCAGTCGGACAGGGTTCAACTATGGCTACACCTTC.

J is TRBJ1-4 and V is TRBV27; D is undetermined. The CDR3 consists of 15 residues. CDR1 and CDR2 (germline): MNHEY, SMNVEV (reference sequence). V was pared by 2 bases and J by 3 bases, with 10 bases between. The CDR3 coding sequence is TGTGCCAGCAGTTTAGGAGAGCAGCCTAATGAAAAACTGTTTTTT. It is translated as CASSLGEQPNEKLFF.

This chain uses TRBV7-2 with TRBJ2-7, with D possibly matching TRBD2 (6 bases). V was shortened by 5 bases and J by 6 bases, with 17 bases between the two germline ends. From germline, CDR1 is SGHTA and CDR2 FQGNSA. CDR3 size: 14 residues. The CDR3 loop is CASSPTGSYSEQYF. For the CDR3, the DNA is TGTGCCAGCAGCCCTACCGGGAGTTATAGCGAGCAGTACTTC. Variable domain in full (rest from reference TRBV7-2 and TRBJ2-7): GAGVSQSPSNKVTEKGKDVELRCDPISGHTALYWYRQSLGQGLEFLIYFQGNSAPDKSGLPSDRFSAERTGGSVSTLTIQRTQQEDSAVYLCASSPTGSYSEQYFGPGTRLTVT.

This clone was counted only a few times. J is TRBJ1-6 and V is TRBV27; D might be TRBD1 (5 bases). Germline CDR1 reads MNHEY; CDR2 reads SMNVEV (reference sequence). This CDR3 is 14 amino acids long. Trimming cost V 3 bases and J 7 bases, with 10 bases left between them. The CDR3 reads CASSFLEGNSPLHF. The CDR3 coding sequence is TGTGCCAGCAGTTTCCTGGAGGGGAATTCACCCCTCCACTTT.

This clone was recorded a few times. The chain recombines TRBV28 with TRBJ1-5; 8 nucleotides align to TRBD1. Per the germline V gene, CDR1 is MDHEN and CDR2 is SYDVKM. Trimming cost V 6 bases and J 9 bases; bases outside gene matches: 10. The CDR3 is 14 residues long. CDR3 loop: CASRTGTGLRPQHF. For the CDR3, the DNA is TGTGCCAGCAGAACTGGGACAGGACTAAGGCCCCAGCATTTT.

The chain couples TRBV7-2 to TRBJ1-2, with a possible D match to TRBD1 (5 bases). This CDR3 contains 14 residues. The V end was cut by 5 bases, the J end by 2 bases, with 12 bases between. Germline V CDR1 and CDR2: SGHTA, FQGNSA. Here the CDR3 DNA reads TGTGCCAGCAGCCCTGGGACGGAGAACTATGGCTACACCTTC. It specifies CASSPGTENYGYTF.

The gene calls are TRBV2 and TRBJ2-2, with a possible D match to TRBD2 (6 bases). The CDR3 has 17 amino acids. The V gene lost 7 bases and the J gene lost 5 bases, with 23 bases spanning the gap. CDR1 is SNHLY, CDR2 FYNNEI, per germline. CDR3 sequence reads: CASKENNVYRGTGELFF. CDR3 bases: TGTGCCAGCAAGGAGAACAACGTGTACCGGGGGACCGGGGAGCTGTTTTTT.

This chain uses TRBV23-1 with TRBJ2-1, with no clear D. TRBV23-1 is an open reading frame whose function is uncertain. This CDR3 has 11 residues. Trimming cost V 4 bases and J 15 bases, with 13 bases left between them. For the CDR3, the DNA is TGCGCCAGCAGTCTGTGGGTCGGTCGGTTCTTC. Translating gives CASSLWVGRFF.

V and J are TRBV6-5 and TRBJ1-2; 7 bases are shared with TRBD1. CDR1 and CDR2 (germline): MNHEY, SVGAGI. J was trimmed by 7 bases and V by 4 bases; bases with no gene match: 9. CDR3 length: 14 residues. CDR3 loop: CASSLSGGIGGYTF. CDR3 coding DNA: TGTGCCAGCAGTTTGTCAGGGGGTATCGGTGGCTACACCTTC.

The chain recombines TRBV6-4 with TRBJ1-2, with D uncertain. The length of the CDR3 is 14 residues. V lost 6 bases, J lost 4 bases, and 15 bases lay in between. Germline V gene data show CDR1 as MRHNA and CDR2 as SNTAGT. The CDR3 region has the DNA TGTGCCAGCAGGGACGGGAGGAGTCCCTATGGCTACACCTTC. This codes for CASRDGRSPYGYTF.

This clone was counted a single time. This chain connects TRBV5-1 to TRBJ2-2; TRBD1 agrees at 8 bases. The CDR3 contains 18 residues. V lost 4 bases, J lost 0 bases, and 11 bases stayed unmatched. Germline-derived CDR1 and CDR2 are SGHRS and YFSETQ. CDR3 sequence reads: CASSPQPQGAANTGELFF. Written as DNA, the CDR3 is TGCGCCAGCAGCCCCCAACCCCAGGGGGCAGCGAACACCGGGGAGCTGTTTTTT. Based on the CDR3 plus reference TRBV5-1 and TRBJ2-2, the full variable domain is KAGVTQTPRYLIKTRGQQVTLSCSPISGHRSVSWYQQTPGQGLQFLFEYFSETQRNKGNFPGRFSGRQFSNSRSEMNVSTLELGDSALYLCASSPQPQGAANTGELFFGEGSRLTVL.

The chain has TRBV30 and TRBJ2-1; D uncertain. CDR3 length: 11 amino acids. V was trimmed by 3 bases and J by 5 bases, leaving 5 bases between them. The germline CDR1 and CDR2 sequences are GTSNPN and SVGIG (reference sequence). The CDR3 DNA reads TGTGCCTGGAGCTTTGACAATGAGCAGTTCTTC. It specifies CAWSFDNEQFF.